The subject of this entry is one TCR beta chain. As yet, its antigen is unknown. Then a second PCR, running roughly 6 to 11 cycles, was carried out with a sample-barcoded 5' primer and a J-beta primer mix. TCRdb reprocessed the 5' RACE reads via MiXCR and lists one record per CDR3 protein. In the table there are 700,000 or so distinct CDR3 sequences, 22% of which are singletons. This sample is part of a study of blood T cells in healthy people across ages. Study observations and caveats: Any changes in expanded clonotypes were possibly confounded, as donor CMV status remained unknown.

Isolation of PBMCs gave at least 7 million cells per sample. V lost 2 bases and J lost 5, with 18 bases in between. The CDR3 extends over 16 amino acids. The J gene is TRBJ2-5, the V gene TRBV23-1; D may be TRBD1 (7 bases). TRBV23-1 is noted as an ORF with a role that remains uncertain. The sequenced sample was blood. This TCR came from a man between 65 and 80 years old in good health. The CDR3: CASSQRGTVQEETQYF. The CDR3, as DNA: TGCGCCAGCAGTCAACGGGGGACAGTGCAGGAGGAGACCCAGTACTTC.